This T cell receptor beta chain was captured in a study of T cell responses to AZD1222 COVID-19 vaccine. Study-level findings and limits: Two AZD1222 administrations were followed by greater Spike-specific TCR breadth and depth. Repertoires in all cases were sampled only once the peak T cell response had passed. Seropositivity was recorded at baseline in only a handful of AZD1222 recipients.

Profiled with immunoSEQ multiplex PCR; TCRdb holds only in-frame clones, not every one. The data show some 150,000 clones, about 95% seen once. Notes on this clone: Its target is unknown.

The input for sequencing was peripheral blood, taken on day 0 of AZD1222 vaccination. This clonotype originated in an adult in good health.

CDR3 DNA sequence: TGTGCCAGCAGTGAATGGGTAGGGAATGAGCAGTTCTTC. Translation: CASSEWVGNEQFF. The chain employs TRBV2 and TRBJ2-1; D is ambiguous. This CDR3 is built from 13 residues. CDR1 SNHLY and CDR2 FYNNEI come from the germline V gene. V dropped 2 bases and J dropped 7 bases, with 9 bases sitting between them.